Only a few counts were recorded for the clone carrying this TCR beta chain. Its antigen is currently unknown. TCRdb reprocessed the 5' RACE reads via MiXCR and lists one record per CDR3 protein. The data contain around 570,000 distinct CDR3 sequences, roughly 9.5% of them singletons. Looked up from germline, CDR1 is SQVTM and CDR2 is ANQGSEA. The CDR3 has 13 residues. The V gene lost 3 bases and the J gene lost 0 bases, with 9 bases spanning the gap. These data are taken from a study of identical twins. General observations from the study: The analysis was cross-sectional rather than longitudinal within donors.

A further study also used this sample, focusing on yellow fever vaccine responses in identical twins.

This TCR derives from a woman aged 18 to 35 in good health. The chain combines TRBV29-1 with TRBJ2-7, with D perhaps assigned TRBD1 or TRBD2 (5 bases each). Sequencing was carried out using PBMCs. Here the CDR3 DNA reads TGCAGCGTTGACACGGGACCCTCCTACGAGCAGTACTTC. Protein: CSVDTGPSYEQYF.